This T cell receptor beta chain was sequenced for a study of early T cells in non-severe SARS-CoV-2 infection. V lost 6 bases to trimming and J lost 4 bases, with 10 bases between them. Germline values: CDR1 MNHNS, CDR2 SASEGT. The CDR3 totals 12 residues. TCRdb called the 5' RACE reads again in MiXCR, with one record for every CDR3 protein. The sample yields approximately 67,000 distinct CDR3 sequences, around 10% seen once. The sample holds many counts of this clonotype. The rearrangement joins TRBV6-1 to TRBJ2-7, with no clear D. The sequenced sample was whole blood. The clonotype originates from an adult who was a healthcare worker with PCR-confirmed SARS-CoV-2 infection or an uninfected control (not recorded which). CDR3 residues: CASRSELYEQYF. The DNA for the CDR3 is TGTGCCAGCAGGTCAGAGCTTTACGAGCAGTACTTC.